This TCR beta chain was sequenced in a study of PD-L1 blockade in urothelial cancer. Trimming left V 6 bases short and J 4 bases short, with 12 bases between. The germline V gene has CDR1 WNHNN and CDR2 SYGVQD (reference sequence). This CDR3 comprises 13 residues. Profiling relied on immunoSEQ multiplex PCR, and the TCRdb table lists in-frame clones only, not all of them. The table lists 50,000 to 60,000 clones, more than 75% of them singletons. Specified time point: peripheral blood 6 weeks after treatment start. This receptor was obtained from a man in his 60s with urothelial cancer. The chain links TRBV10-1 to TRBJ1-1; tentative D call: TRBD1 (6 bases). The source was PBMCs, collected around atezolizumab (anti-PD-L1) treatment. CDR3 in DNA: TGCGCCAGCAGACAGGGCCGGGTCACTGAAGCTTTCTTT. Its protein is CASRQGRVTEAFF.